The rows below give T cell receptor beta chains drawn from one sample of a study of graft-versus-host responses after intestinal transplantation. No antigens are known for them. Only in-frame clones appear in the TCRdb table, and some are missing; sequencing was by immunoSEQ multiplex PCR. Of 130,000 to 150,000 clones listed, 80% to 95% are singletons. Sequencing used unstimulated CD4+ T cells sorted from spleen or lymph node cells, obtained before intestinal transplant. Receptors originate from a human donor who received an intestinal transplant. Each CDR3 is given with its conserved first and last residue. A D gene is named only where the DNA matches it firmly. Size tells how often a clone was seen (once, few, many) or the class of an expanded clone, and some rows leave it out.

d_call clone_size j_call v_call cdr3_aa cdr3_nt
NA NA TRBJ2-5 TRBV18 CASSRGNREETQYF TGTGCCAGCTCACGGGGAAACAGGGAAGAGACCCAGTACTTC
NA NA TRBJ2-7 TRBV10-3 CAISESSTPTYEQYF TGTGCCATCAGTGAGTCGAGCACACCGACCTACGAGCAGTACTTC
NA NA TRBJ2-5 TRBV7-2 CASSFGGARGETQYF TGTGCCAGCAGCTTCGGGGGCGCCCGGGGAGAGACCCAGTACTTC
NA NA TRBJ2-7 TRBV28 CASKSGGSSYEQYF TGTGCCAGCAAATCCGGCGGCAGCTCCTACGAGCAGTACTTC
TRBD1 NA TRBJ2-7 TRBV15 CATSTPTGLYEQYF TGTGCCACCAGCACGCCGACAGGGCTCTACGAGCAGTACTTC
NA once TRBJ2-1 TRBV7-8 CASSRIGSLAYNEQFF TGTGCCAGCAGTCGGATTGGGTCCCTAGCCTACAATGAGCAGTTCTTC
TRBD1 NA TRBJ2-7 TRBV6-5 CASSNRDRVYEQYF TGTGCCAGCAGTAACCGGGACAGGGTCTACGAGCAGTACTTC
NA NA TRBJ2-7 TRBV18 CASSPLGLAEEEQYF TGTGCCAGCTCACCACTAGGCTTGGCGGAGGAAGAGCAGTACTTC
TRBD2 NA TRBJ2-3 TRBV7-2 CASSLLAGGQDTQYF TGTGCCAGCAGCTTACTAGCGGGAGGGCAAGATACGCAGTATTTT
NA NA TRBJ2-7 TRBV7-9 CASSPRGGFSYEQYF TGTGCCAGCAGCCCTCGGGGAGGATTCTCCTACGAGCAGTACTTC
NA NA TRBJ2-7 TRBV4-1 CASSQDLGGRLTYEQYF TGCGCCAGCAGCCAAGATCTTGGGGGCCGGCTTACCTACGAGCAGTACTTC
TRBD1 NA TRBJ2-5 TRBV28 CASSWDRGSETQYF TGTGCCAGCAGTTGGGACAGGGGGTCCGAGACCCAGTACTTC
NA NA TRBJ2-1 TRBV7-2 CASSLARNEQFF TGTGCCAGCAGCTTAGCGCGCAATGAGCAGTTCTTC
NA once TRBJ2-1 TRBV15 CATSREGASEQFF TGTGCCACCAGCAGAGAAGGCGCTAGTGAGCAGTTCTTC
NA NA TRBJ1-5 TRBV19 CASTYPNQPQHF TGTGCCAGTACTTATCCCAATCAGCCCCAGCATTTT
NA NA TRBJ2-1 TRBV5-1 CASSLEGNEQFF TGCGCCAGCAGCTTGGAAGGCAATGAGCAGTTCTTC
NA NA TRBJ2-1 TRBV5-1 CASSFRSFDEQFF TGCGCCAGCAGCTTTAGGAGTTTCGATGAGCAGTTCTTC
NA NA TRBJ2-1 TRBV4-1 CASSQDPGSYNEQFF TGCGCCAGCAGCCAAGATCCGGGCTCCTACAATGAGCAGTTCTTC
TRBD1 NA TRBJ1-1 TRBV27 CASSLTGGTEAFF TGTGCCAGCAGTTTAACAGGGGGCACTGAAGCTTTCTTT
NA NA TRBJ1-1 TRBV11-1 CASSLRLSGGNTEAFF TGTGCCAGCAGCTTAAGGTTATCGGGGGGCAACACTGAAGCTTTCTTT
NA NA TRBJ1-1 TRBV18 CASSPDLGPRVNTEAFF TGTGCCAGCTCACCAGATTTGGGCCCTAGGGTCAACACTGAAGCTTTCTTT
TRBD2 NA TRBJ2-1 TRBV7-6 CASSLNSGSYNEQFF TGTGCCAGCAGCTTAAATAGCGGGTCATACAATGAGCAGTTCTTC
NA NA TRBJ1-3 TRBV28 CASSPVRWAYGNTIYF TGTGCCAGCAGTCCGGTTCGATGGGCTTACGGAAACACCATATATTTT
TRBD1 NA TRBJ2-3 TRBV18 CASSYGQGPDTQYF TGTGCCAGCTCATACGGACAGGGACCAGATACGCAGTATTTT
TRBD1 NA TRBJ1-5 TRBV14 CASSQDRKRGRLDSNQPQHF TGTGCCAGCAGCCAAGATCGAAAAAGGGGGCGTTTAGATAGCAATCAGCCCCAGCATTTT
TRBD2 NA TRBJ2-7 TRBV5-1 CASSLPPPAGAEKVYYEQYF TGCGCCAGCAGCTTGCCACCTCCAGCGGGAGCCGAAAAGGTCTACTACGAGCAGTACTTC
TRBD2 NA TRBJ2-7 TRBV7-2 CASSLGVAGVFYEQYF TGTGCCAGCAGCTTAGGGGTAGCGGGAGTGTTCTACGAGCAGTACTTC
NA once TRBJ2-5 TRBV7-8 CASSFDRNEETQYF TGTGCCAGCAGCTTCGACAGGAATGAAGAGACCCAGTACTTC
TRBD2 NA TRBJ2-2 TRBV7-3 CASSLRTGGTGELFF TGTGCCAGCAGCTTAAGGACGGGAGGAACCGGGGAGCTGTTTTTT
NA NA TRBJ2-2 TRBV2 CASSVTGRLNTGELFF TGTGCCAGCAGTGTGACAGGGAGGTTGAACACCGGGGAGCTGTTTTTT